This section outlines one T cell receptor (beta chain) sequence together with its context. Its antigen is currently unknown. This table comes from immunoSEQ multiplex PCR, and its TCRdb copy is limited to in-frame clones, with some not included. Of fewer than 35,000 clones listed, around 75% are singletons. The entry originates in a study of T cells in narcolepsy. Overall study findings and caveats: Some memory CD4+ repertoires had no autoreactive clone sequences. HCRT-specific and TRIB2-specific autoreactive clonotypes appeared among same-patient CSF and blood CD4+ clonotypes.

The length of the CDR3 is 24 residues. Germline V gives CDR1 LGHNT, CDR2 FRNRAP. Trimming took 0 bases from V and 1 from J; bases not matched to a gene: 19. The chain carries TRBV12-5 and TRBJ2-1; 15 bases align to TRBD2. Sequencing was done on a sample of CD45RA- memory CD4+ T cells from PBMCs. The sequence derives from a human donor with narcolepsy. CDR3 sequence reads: CASGLVLRQTGTSGRSLSYNEQFF. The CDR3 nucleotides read TGTGCTAGTGGTTTGGTACTGAGGCAGACCGGGACTAGCGGGAGGTCCTTATCCTACAATGAGCAGTTCTTC.